This T cell receptor beta chain was found in a study of blood T cell repertoires in COVID-19. Study context: The United States, Italy and Spain were the sources of the acute and convalescent COVID-19 samples. Sources were T cells, B-cell-depleted T cells, or PBMCs; the material itself was cDNA or gDNA.

This CDR3 spans 13 amino acids. V was clipped by 6 bases and J by 10 bases; unmatched bases: 8. Per the study methods: Reference gene primer amplification gave nucleated cell count estimates. The data were produced by immunoSEQ multiplex PCR, yet TCRdb's version contains in-frame clones alone and is incomplete. V and J calls and clone size are those listed in that table; D and trimming were worked out from the DNA. The data hold more than 200,000 clones, with 85% to 90% observed a single time. Seattle patients were enrolled during active infection and followed longitudinally. The TCR originated in a woman aged 60-75 years with COVID-19, enrolled during active disease. The source material was peripheral blood. This chain uses TRBV12-3 or TRBV12-4 with TRBJ2-7; 11 positions agree with TRBD2. The CDR3 region is CASSHPGLAVQYF. CDR3 sequence (DNA): TGTGCCAGCAGCCATCCGGGACTAGCGGTTCAGTACTTC.